Each of the 22 T cell receptor beta chains below was sequenced from the same sample in a study of blood T cell repertoires in COVID-19. TCRdb's copy holds only in-frame clones and misses some; the assay was immunoSEQ multiplex PCR. The table has around 330,000 clones, over 75% seen once. The sample was peripheral blood. The receptors shown here come from a woman aged 50 to 65 with active or convalescent COVID-19.

The V and J genes are TRBV5-6 and TRBJ2-5; 11 positions agree with TRBD2. Germline-derived CDR1 and CDR2 are SGHDT and YYEEEE. The CDR3 is made up of 16 amino acids. V lost 3 bases and J lost 2; bases outside the gene matches: 6. The CDR3 sequence is CASSSVTSGGQETQYF. CDR3 DNA: TGTGCCAGCAGCTCAGTAACTAGCGGGGGACAAGAGACCCAGTACTTC.

This sequence joins TRBV6-6 and TRBJ1-4; 9 bases align to TRBD1. J lost 5 bases, V lost 2 bases, and 3 bases had no gene match. Per the germline V gene, CDR1 is MNHNY and CDR2 is SVGAGI (reference sequence). The CDR3 runs 15 residues. The CDR3 DNA is TGTGCCAGCAGTTACGCCGGGACAGGGAATGAAAAACTGTTTTTT. Amino acids: CASSYAGTGNEKLFF.

This chain uses TRBV19 with TRBJ2-1, with a possible D match to TRBD1 (6 bases). CDR3 length equals 15 residues. V lost 3 bases, J lost 1 base, and 10 bases lay in between. Per the germline V gene, CDR1 is LNHDA and CDR2 is SQIVND (reference sequence). CDR3 in amino acids: CASSIFQGSYNEQFF. CDR3 in DNA: TGTGCCAGTAGTATCTTCCAGGGGTCCTACAATGAGCAGTTCTTC.

Only one count was recorded for this clone. This chain connects TRBV3-1 (or the pseudogene TRBV3-2) to TRBJ2-1; no definite D call. The CDR3 consists of 13 residues. The V end lost 1 base, the J end lost 6 bases, and 7 bases lay between the germline ends. CDR1 LGHDT and CDR2 YNNKEL come from the germline V gene (reference sequence). The CDR3 coding sequence is TGTGCCAGCAGCCAAGCTCTAACCAATGAGCAGTTCTTC. It codes for CASSQALTNEQFF.

This clone was counted a few times. This chain links TRBV15 with TRBJ2-1; TRBD2 agrees at 10 bases. CDR1 and CDR2 from the germline V gene are LNHNV and YYDKDF (reference sequence). The CDR3 is 17 amino acids. Losses at the gene ends were 3 bases for V and 5 bases for J; bases not matched to a gene: 10. CDR3 in amino acids: CATSSDEAGGPDNEQFF. CDR3 nucleotide sequence: TGTGCCACCAGCAGCGATGAAGCGGGAGGGCCTGACAATGAGCAGTTCTTC.

The V gene is TRBV3-1 (or the pseudogene TRBV3-2), the J gene TRBJ1-1, with TRBD1 as a possible D gene (5 bases). The germline CDR1 and CDR2 sequences are LGHDT and YNNKEL (reference sequence). V lost 4 bases to trimming and J lost 3 bases, with 18 bases between them. There are 16 residues in the CDR3. The CDR3 spells CASSPLDTGVDTEAFF. The CDR3 bases are TGTGCCAGCAGCCCCTTGGACACGGGGGTTGACACTGAAGCTTTCTTT.

The rearrangement joins TRBV18 to TRBJ1-5, with 7 nucleotides matching TRBD1. CDR1 is KGHSH and CDR2 is LQKENI in the germline V gene. The J segment lost 2 bases and the V segment lost 0 bases, leaving 4 bases of the junction unmatched. This CDR3 is 16 amino acids long. This chain's CDR3 is CASSPPKGAGNQPQHF. The CDR3 coding sequence is TGTGCCAGCTCACCACCTAAGGGGGCTGGCAATCAGCCCCAGCATTTT.

The chain combines TRBV24-1 with TRBJ1-1; a weak D match, TRBD1 (5 bases). CDR1 KGHDR and CDR2 SFDVKD come from the germline V gene. Deletions cut 1 base from V and 2 bases from J, with 16 bases between. The CDR3 runs 17 residues. The CDR3 nucleotides read TGTGCCACCAGTGATTTTTGGTGGGCGGGGGAAAACACTGAAGCTTTCTTT. It translates to CATSDFWWAGENTEAFF.

This CDR3 is CASSSSGLNEQFF. Written as DNA, the CDR3 is TGTGCCAGCAGTTCTAGCGGACTCAATGAGCAGTTCTTC. The rearrangement uses TRBV27 and TRBJ2-1; the match to TRBD2 covers 7 bases. The ends lost 4 bases at V and 6 bases at J; junction bases unmatched: 3. Per the germline V gene, CDR1 is MNHEY and CDR2 is SMNVEV (reference sequence). This CDR3 comprises 13 residues.

The chain links TRBV7-8 to TRBJ1-1; D is unclear. V was shortened by 2 bases and J by 6 bases, with 13 bases between the two germline ends. There are 14 residues in the CDR3. CDR1 is SGHVS, CDR2 FQNEAQ, per germline. Here the CDR3 reads CASSLNPYGAEAFF. The CDR3 region has the DNA TGTGCCAGCAGCTTAAATCCCTACGGGGCTGAAGCTTTCTTT.

The rearrangement links TRBV11-2 to TRBJ2-7; possible D gene TRBD1, 6 bases. Germline CDR1 reads SGHAT; CDR2 reads FQNNGV. The CDR3 has 15 amino acids. Between the trimmed V and J ends, which lost 5 bases and 3 bases, there was a span of 17 bases. The CDR3 is CASSLTGHEVYEQYF. DNA of the CDR3: TGTGCCAGCAGCCTAACGGGACACGAAGTCTACGAGCAGTACTTC.

This clone showed up just a few times. The chain combines TRBV7-9 with TRBJ2-1; weak D call: TRBD2 (6 bases). There are 17 residues in the CDR3. Between the trimmed V and J ends, which lost 5 bases and 1 base, there was a span of 18 bases. The germline gives CDR1 SEHNR, CDR2 FQNEAQ (reference sequence). CDR3 nucleotides: TGTGCCAGCAGCGCACCGGTGGGGGAGGAGTCCTACAATGAGCAGTTCTTC. Translating gives CASSAPVGEESYNEQFF.

The chain links TRBV7-2 to TRBJ1-2, with D possibly TRBD1 on 5 matching bases. Trimming removed 4 bases at V and 4 bases at J, with 13 bases between. From germline, CDR1 is SGHTA and CDR2 FQGNSA. The CDR3 covers 14 residues. This chain's CDR3 is CASSSIQATYGYTF. CDR3 DNA sequence: TGTGCCAGCAGCTCGATACAGGCTACCTATGGCTACACCTTC.

CDR3 loop: CASSLTFGEGETQYF. In nucleotides, the CDR3 is TGTGCCAGCAGTTTAACTTTTGGGGAGGGAGAGACCCAGTACTTC. The chain carries TRBV5-5 and TRBJ2-5; 7 bases agree with TRBD2. From germline, CDR1 is SGHKS and CDR2 YYEKEE (reference sequence). V trimming: 5 bases; J trimming: 4 bases; junction bases outside the gene matches: 11. The CDR3 runs to 15 residues.

The chain couples TRBV14 to TRBJ1-1; D remains unclear. The CDR3 covers 13 residues. Germline loops: CDR1 SGHDN, CDR2 FVKESK. With 4 bases removed from V and 3 bases from J, the gap between germline ends came to 9 bases. The CDR3, as DNA: TGTGCCAGCAGCCGGGTAGCGGACACTGAAGCTTTCTTT. This encodes CASSRVADTEAFF.

J is TRBJ1-1 and V is TRBV10-3, with unresolved D. The CDR3 is 13 residues long. Trimming shortened V by 6 bases and J by 3 bases, and 11 bases separated the two germline ends. Germline-derived CDR1 and CDR2 are ENHRY and SYGVKD. The CDR3 region has the DNA TGTGCCATCAGGGCGAGCGGGGACACTGAAGCTTTCTTT. Translation: CAIRASGDTEAFF.

The V gene is TRBV7-6, the J gene TRBJ1-1; D is undetermined. The length of the CDR3 is 13 residues. Germline V gene data show CDR1 as SGHVS and CDR2 as FNYEAQ. V was shortened by 5 bases and J by 7 bases, with 14 bases between the two germline ends. CDR3 sequence (DNA): TGTGCCAGCAGCAGAGGGTCGTCCCGTGAAGCTTTCTTT. It specifies CASSRGSSREAFF.

This clone came up once. The chain is built from TRBV5-1 and TRBJ2-6, with 10 nucleotides matching TRBD2. Trimming at V came to 0 bases and at J to 0 bases, leaving 3 bases not matched to a gene. The CDR3 is 18 amino acids. Germline CDR1 reads SGHRS; CDR2 reads YFSETQ. As DNA, the CDR3 is TGCGCCAGCAGCTTGGATCTAGCGGGGGCCTCTGGGGCCAACGTCCTGACTTTC. Translating it yields CASSLDLAGASGANVLTF.

V is TRBV18 and J is TRBJ1-1; D is undetermined. Germline V CDR1 and CDR2: KGHSH, LQKENI. CDR3 length: 13 residues. With 3 bases removed from V and 0 bases from J, the gap between germline ends came to 5 bases. For the CDR3, the DNA is TGTGCCAGCTCACCTTATATGAACACTGAAGCTTTCTTT. It codes for CASSPYMNTEAFF.

J is TRBJ2-3 and V is TRBV28; TRBD2 aligns across 9 bases. The J segment lost 1 base and the V segment lost 1 base, leaving 12 bases of the junction unmatched. The CDR3 consists of 19 residues. Germline lookup yields CDR1 MDHEN and CDR2 SYDVKM. CDR3 sequence reads: CASSLSPTAGGVGTDTQYF. Here the CDR3 DNA reads TGTGCCAGCAGTTTATCCCCAACCGCGGGAGGGGTGGGCACAGATACGCAGTATTTT.

Here the CDR3 reads CSVRSTEAFF. CDR3 sequence (DNA): TGCAGCGTTAGGAGCACTGAAGCTTTCTTT. The chain has TRBV29-1 and TRBJ1-1, with D unresolved. The CDR3 sequence is 10 residues long. CDR1 SQVTM and CDR2 ANQGSEA come from the germline V gene. Between the trimmed V and J ends, which lost 5 bases and 4 bases, there was a span of 5 bases.

As regards this clone: The sample has other DNA sequences that encode this CDR3 too. The CDR3 sequence is CASSFGGNTEAFF. In DNA, the CDR3 is TGTGCCAGCAGTTTTGGCGGGAACACTGAAGCTTTCTTT. This rearrangement joins TRBV12-3 or TRBV12-4 to TRBJ1-1; D not certain. V lost 3 bases to trimming and J lost 1 base, with 6 bases between them. There are 13 residues in the CDR3.